The sequence of this T cell receptor beta chain was determined in a study of cytomegalovirus exposure and HLA in healthy donors (dated by TCRdb to about 2017). For the wider study: According to an earlier analysis of a few hundred of the donors, 150 million to 200 million T cells yielded 117 million unique TCR beta sequences and 250 to 350 Gb of sequence data. Approximately 330 gigabases of sequencing data and approximately 92 million unique TCR sequences made up an early release that covered approximately 700 HLA-typed donors. Of the roughly 400 genotyped donors, 81% fell in the genetic ancestry cluster associated with self-reported Caucasian donors. The study was designed to test whether signatures of past pathogen exposure could be identified by cataloging public T cell receptors. The study used immunosequencing to profile the T cell repertoires of about 670 subjects and linked those repertoires to cytomegalovirus serostatus. Along with the approximately 700-subject first cohort, a separate validation cohort of 120 different subjects was used. The study combined high-throughput TCR immunosequencing, statistical association of individual TCRs with disease status, and machine learning to predict cytomegalovirus infection status. To study patterns of TCR occurrence, a later analysis re-analyzed previously published TCR beta repertoires from hundreds of donors and added high-resolution HLA genotyping. Rather than using new phenotypic data, the later analysis identified candidate immune exposures from TCR beta sequences and from how often those sequences occurred across donors. An earlier analysis of approximately 580 of the donors used high-throughput TCR beta sequencing to judge whether each TCR beta V gene segment behaved as functional or pseudogenic. Donor age, sex, ethnicity and CMV serostatus were collected together with the repertoire data. A later genetic analysis used genome-wide SNP genotypes for about 65% of the 666 donors, treating that subset as a discovery cohort. Every discovery cohort repertoire had been produced on one sequencing platform. HLA typing included class I and class II loci at four-digit resolution. Typing coverage differed by locus: A, B, C, DRB1 and DQB1 were typed in roughly 629-640 donors, DQA1 in 500 to 550, DPA1 in roughly 590, and DPB1 in 472. Five DR-DQ haplotypes were handled as single units for association and clustering because linkage in the cohort was strong. On average, around 200,000 unique TCR beta nucleotide sequences were sequenced per donor among some 430 genotyped donors of the cohort, with 15% to 20% of those sequences being non-productive. The full study reports these points: In vitro tests confirmed that a few of the cytomegalovirus-associated TCR beta chains recognize cytomegalovirus antigens. Most TCR sequences were observed very rarely across donors, whereas some public TCRs were present in many individuals. Broadly in line with IMGT annotations, most TCR beta V segments showed up in productive rearrangements about 90% or about 30% of the time in an earlier analysis of around 550 of the donors. According to a later analysis, TCR association rates differed among HLA loci, with DRB1 alleles showing the most associated TCRs and HLA-C alleles showing the fewest. In a later analysis, several top co-occurrence clusters were reported to appear linked to parvovirus B19, influenza, CMV and Epstein-Barr virus. In a later genetic analysis, a missense DCLRE1C variant was associated with V-gene and J-gene trimming of TCR beta chains, and the association was replicated in an independent cohort. Approximately 18 rarely observed V segments, including chromosome 9 orphons, were excluded from the earlier analysis of several hundred of the donors because counts were too low. A later genetic analysis reported fewer N-insertions in productive TCRs among donors in an Asian-associated ancestry cluster than the roughly 670-donor mean. A cluster of highly shared sequence variants was judged likely to represent a technical artifact of the sequencing pipeline. The study gave a list of some 150 TCR beta chains associated with cytomegalovirus. Strong co-occurrence of HLA alleles, especially DR and DQ, made assigning TCR associations to individual alleles difficult. For the cohort, immune exposure information was limited to CMV serostatus. Linkage disequilibrium might explain the correlated functional status among segregating V segments, but an unknown experimental factor could not be ruled out. The classifier was reported to diagnose cytomegalovirus status with high specificity and sensitivity in both the original cohort and the validation cohort. The authors suggested that the approach could potentially be extended to other disease states and immunological phenotypes. In a later analysis, most CMV-associated TCR beta chains were found to appear HLA-restricted, with HLA associations seemingly driven largely by CMV exposure. A further reported finding was that TCR beta sequences accurately predicted the HLA-A and HLA-B alleles for most subjects in the first cohort. In this cohort, only TCR beta chains were sequenced, and detectable features were limited by the absence of alpha or paired-chain data. Presence/absence analyses assumed roughly uniform sequencing depth across donors, an assumption that may not hold. In a later analysis, some 17,000 TCR beta sequences were associated with specific HLA alleles at a false discovery rate of 0.05. Because HLA typing was missing for some donors at each locus, association tests included only the typed subset. In a later analysis, HLA-associated TCR beta chains showed more clonal expansion and lower generation probabilities than non-associated chains that were equally common.

Library construction relied on the immunoSEQ multiplex PCR assay. For the multiplex PCR, a mixture combining 60 forward primers for TCR Vbeta segments and 13 reverse primers for TCR Jbeta segments was used. The CDR3 region of rearranged TCR beta genes was amplified from genomic DNA with a multiplex PCR assay. The amplified TCR beta libraries were sequenced on the Illumina HiSeq System as 87-base-pair reads. The original methods were these. A later analysis counted about 80 million unique TCR beta chains across the 666 repertoires, and some 12 million of these chains were shared by at least two donors. A nearest-neighbor algorithm error-corrected the raw reads and collapsed the reads into unique sequences, merging closely related sequences to remove PCR and sequencing errors. To assign V, D and J gene segments, CDR3 sequences were aligned to IMGT reference sequences. Each retained sequence needed at least a six-nucleotide match to both a V gene segment and a J gene segment. A rearrangement counted as productive if the CDR3 had no stop codons and remained in frame with V and J, and every other rearrangement counted as non-productive. Following IMGT convention, CDR3 was defined as the stretch from the second conserved V-encoded cysteine up to the conserved J-encoded phenylalanine. The earlier analysis of about 620 of the donors excluded sequences that lacked an unambiguous match to a single V gene segment. An earlier analysis of 500 to 600 of the donors classified V segments as functional when productive rearrangements were above 56.7% and as segregating when the standard deviation between donors was above 5%. A statistical classification framework was built for diagnosing cytomegalovirus status from the catalog of TCR beta chain sequences. V and J gene assignment, in a later analysis, came from comparing TCR nucleotide sequences with IMGT/GENE-DB human TR gene sequences. A later analysis assigned CDR3 sequences and most-parsimonious VDJ recombination scenarios with the TCRdist pipeline. In a later analysis, each TCR beta chain was defined by its CDR3 amino acid sequence together with its V-gene family, and reads lacking a unique V-gene family were excluded. To address suspected cross-contamination and a sequencing artifact, a later analysis removed under 600 highly shared, low-generation-probability nucleotide sequences. In a later analysis, a clonal expansion index was calculated for each public chain from normalized within-repertoire ranks of inferred template counts. A later analysis computed generation probabilities with a VDJ recombination model fitted to out-of-frame rearrangements, and checked the results against IGoR. Hypergeometric tests were used in a later analysis to score TCR-TCR, TCR-HLA and TCR-CMV co-occurrence, with a repertoire-size bias correction applied to the TCR pairs. False discovery rates were estimated in a later analysis by permuting HLA or CMV assignments 20 times. In a later analysis, co-occurring TCRs were grouped using DBSCAN, and TCRdist sequence similarity was added for clustering within HLA-allele-positive subsets. Repertoires with fewer than 30,000 or more than 120,000 public chains were left out of co-occurrence clustering, as were about 5 repertoires with anomalous nucleotide sharing. The table was pulled from immuneACCESS by TCRdb, which kept in-frame rearrangements only. Such tables lose some clones; where checked, under half of the loss comes from unresolved V genes, and the rest has no known cause. V, J and clone size are those of that table, while D and trimming were read from the DNA. This sample gives 95,000 to 150,000 clones in total; 75% to 85% of them show up just once. Around 3.9% of the sample comes from the top ten.

The cohort was made up of about 610 healthy bone marrow donors. At the time of sampling, all cohort members were nominally healthy, though unrecorded immune exposures were likely present. The donor was CMV seronegative and belonged to the group of 352 seronegative cohort members. Every donor gave a peripheral blood sample, and the peripheral blood mononuclear cells from that sample were used for TCR beta sequencing. The Qiagen DNeasy Blood Extraction Kit was used to extract genomic DNA from the blood cell samples. With regard to this clone: Its antigen has not been determined. No base qualities exist here, and no much larger clone lies one base off it.

The sequencing sample was made of PBMCs. The sequence was collected from a man aged 35 to 55 in good health and CMV-seronegative.

The bases read TGTGCCAGCAGCTTAGGCGGAACTAATGAAAAACTGTTTTTT. Translation gives CASSLGGTNEKLFF. This chain is built from TRBV7-2 and TRBJ1-4; the D gene lacks a confident call. CDR1 SGHTA and CDR2 FQGNSA are derived from the germline V gene. From cysteine to phenylalanine, the CDR3 is 14 amino acids long. The sequence is cut down to CDR3 DNA, 42 bases in frame from base 1. Deletion took 1 base off V and 1 base off J, with a span of 4 bases between the germline ends. The entire variable domain, with the stretches around the CDR3 drawn from the reference TRBV7-2 and TRBJ1-4 proteins, is GAGVSQSPSNKVTEKGKDVELRCDPISGHTALYWYRQSLGQGLEFLIYFQGNSAPDKSGLPSDRFSAERTGGSVSTLTIQRTQQEDSAVYLCASSLGGTNEKLFFGSGTQLSVL.